The 5 T cell receptor beta chains given below trace back to one sample, sequenced in a study of cytomegalovirus exposure and HLA in healthy donors. The PCR had 60 Vbeta and 13 Jbeta primers. The data were produced by immunoSEQ multiplex PCR, yet TCRdb's version contains in-frame clones alone and is incomplete. The repertoire holds 110,000 or so clones, with 83% as singletons. What was sequenced was PBMCs. These receptors originate from a man aged 18 to 29 in good health and CMV-seronegative.

The chain employs TRBV27 and TRBJ1-5; the match to TRBD1 covers 7 bases. V shed 7 bases and J 1 base; nucleotides not matched to a gene: 10. The CDR3 covers 16 residues. Germline V lookup: CDR1 MNHEY, CDR2 SMNVEV (reference sequence). This chain's CDR3 is CASKGGGRLSNQPQHF. As DNA, the CDR3 is TGTGCCAGCAAAGGAGGGGGCCGATTAAGCAATCAGCCCCAGCATTTT.

The DNA for the CDR3 is TGTGCCAGCAGTGGGGGGCCTAGGGTCGGGCTTGAGCAGTTCTTC. This encodes CASSGGPRVGLEQFF. This chain connects TRBV2 to TRBJ2-1; TRBD1 is a possible D gene (6 bases). This CDR3 has 15 amino acids. V lost 4 bases, J lost 9 bases, and 19 bases lay in between. The germline V gene encodes CDR1 SNHLY and CDR2 FYNNEI.

The V and J genes are TRBV7-3 and TRBJ2-7, with TRBD2 matching 9 bases. The CDR3 loop spans 14 amino acids. The junction had 4 bases not matched to a gene; V was cut back by 7 bases and J by 0 bases. Germline lookup yields CDR1 SGHTA and CDR2 FQGTGA. The CDR3 nucleotides are TGTGCCAGCAAACGTAGCGGGAGCTCCTACGAGCAGTACTTC. It codes for CASKRSGSSYEQYF.

The CDR3 nucleotides read TGTGCTAGTGGAATCTCACAGGGAGACACTGAAGCTTTCTTT. It specifies CASGISQGDTEAFF. The chain recombines TRBV12-5 with TRBJ1-1, with D maybe TRBD1 (6 bases). V lost 6 bases, J lost 3 bases, and 14 bases lay in between. Germline CDR1 LGHNT, CDR2 FRNRAP. This CDR3 is 14 amino acids long.

This chain uses TRBV19 with TRBJ2-2; no clear D. This CDR3 spans 14 amino acids. The germline CDR1 and CDR2 sequences are LNHDA and SQIVND (reference sequence). V gave up 7 bases and J gave up 0 bases, with 9 bases separating them. CDR3 region: CASNYRANTGELFF. The CDR3 DNA reads as TGTGCCAGTAATTATCGAGCGAACACCGGGGAGCTGTTTTTT.